These 22 T cell receptor beta chains came from one sample sequenced in a study of blood T cell repertoires in COVID-19. Sequencing used immunoSEQ multiplex PCR; TCRdb keeps in-frame clones, though not all of them. The table lists 350,000 to 450,000 clones, approximately 81% of them singletons. The source material was peripheral blood. These receptors were obtained from a woman between 18 and 29 years old with acute or convalescent COVID-19.

This sequence joins TRBV28 and TRBJ2-5; possible D gene TRBD2, 6 bases. V lost 5 bases and J 2 bases, leaving 24 bases between the germline ends. This CDR3 is built from 18 residues. Germline V gene sequence: CDR1 MDHEN, CDR2 SYDVKM. The CDR3 sequence: CASSQPGSLRRGQETQYF. CDR3 in DNA: TGTGCCAGCAGTCAACCCGGGAGCCTTAGACGGGGGCAAGAGACCCAGTACTTC.

In its sample, this clone was seen many times. The chain employs TRBV6-1 and TRBJ1-2; D gene unclear. Germline V lookup: CDR1 MNHNS, CDR2 SASEGT. V dropped 1 base and J dropped 12 bases, with 15 bases sitting between them. The CDR3 spans 13 residues. CDR3 sequence (DNA): TGTGCCAGCAGTGAAGTCACAGTCGGTCAAAACACCTTC. Translation gives CASSEVTVGQNTF.

DNA for the CDR3: TGTGCCAGCAGTGAATCGAGGCTAGCGATTTTGAATGAGCAGTTCTTC. Amino acid sequence: CASSESRLAILNEQFF. The chain recombines TRBV2 with TRBJ2-1; a possible D gene is TRBD2 (6 bases). Trimming pared 2 bases from V and 7 bases from J, leaving 18 bases between. CDR1 is SNHLY, CDR2 FYNNEI, per germline. The CDR3 covers 16 residues.

J is TRBJ2-5 and V is TRBV5-1, with 8 bases that match TRBD2. Germline assignment: CDR1 SGHRS and CDR2 YFSETQ. The CDR3 length is 14 residues. The V gene end was trimmed by 7 bases and the J gene end by 5 bases; junction bases not matched to a gene: 10. As DNA, the CDR3 is TGCGCCAGCGGGGCCCGGCGGGGGGACGAGACCCAGTACTTC. This gives the protein CASGARRGDETQYF.

DNA of the CDR3: TGTGCCAGCAGCCCGGGACAGGGGGCCTACGAGCAGTACTTC. As protein: CASSPGQGAYEQYF. The V gene is TRBV14, the J gene TRBJ2-7; 11 bases are shared with TRBD1. Germline assignment: CDR1 SGHDN and CDR2 FVKESK. V lost 4 bases, J lost 2 bases, and 1 base stayed unmatched. The CDR3 runs to 14 residues.

The chain employs TRBV2 and TRBJ2-1; 11 nucleotides align to TRBD2. The junction had 9 bases not matched to a gene; V was cut back by 2 bases and J by 9 bases. Germline V gene sequence: CDR1 SNHLY, CDR2 FYNNEI. This CDR3 comprises 16 residues. The CDR3 DNA is TGTGCCAGCAGTGAAATAATTCTAGCGGGAGGCCCTGAGCAGTTCTTC. Its protein product is CASSEIILAGGPEQFF. The complete variable domain, with remaining parts taken from reference TRBV2 and TRBJ2-1, reads EPEVTQTPSHQVTQMGQEVILRCVPISNHLYFYWYRQILGQKVEFLVSFYNNEISEKSEIFDDQFSVERPDGSNFTLKIRSTKLEDSAMYFCASSEIILAGGPEQFFGPGTRLTVL.

In DNA form, the CDR3 reads TGTGCCAGCCATCCGGGGGGCAATCAGCCCCAGCATTTT. Protein sequence: CASHPGGNQPQHF. V gene TRBV2 combines with J gene TRBJ1-5; a possible D gene is TRBD1 (5 bases). Germline CDR1 SNHLY, CDR2 FYNNEI. Trimming took off 8 bases at V and 2 bases at J, with 10 bases between the two ends. The CDR3 is made up of 13 amino acids.

The V call is TRBV6-5, the J call TRBJ1-2; 7 bases agree with TRBD1. CDR1 MNHEY and CDR2 SVGAGI come from the germline V gene. There are 12 residues in the CDR3. V shed 6 bases and J 6 bases; nucleotides not matched to a gene: 4. For the CDR3, the DNA is TGTGCCAGCAGGGACAGGAGCCATGGCTACACCTTC. This sequence encodes CASRDRSHGYTF.

This sequence joins TRBV24-1 and TRBJ2-2, with D possibly TRBD2 on 5 matching bases. The CDR3 has 17 residues. Germline V gene data show CDR1 as KGHDR and CDR2 as SFDVKD. V was shortened by 4 bases and J by 4 bases, with 18 bases between the two germline ends. CDR3 coding DNA: TGTGCCACCAGTGACTTGTCAGAGGGCGCTGGCACCGGGGAGCTGTTTTTT. As protein: CATSDLSEGAGTGELFF.

This clone was seen more than once but under ten times. The chain employs TRBV19 and TRBJ1-2; TRBD1 might be the D (5 bases). Per germline, CDR1 LNHDA and CDR2 SQIVND (reference sequence). This CDR3 region has 11 residues. Trimming cost V 8 bases and J 5 bases, with 9 bases left between them. DNA for the CDR3: TGTGCCAGTCTAGGGGTTTATGGCTACACCTTC. Translated: CASLGVYGYTF.

In its sample, this clone was seen a few times. The chain links TRBV2 to TRBJ1-2; no clear D gene. This CDR3 comprises 15 residues. Per germline, CDR1 SNHLY and CDR2 FYNNEI. Trimming removed 8 bases from V and 0 bases from J, with 16 bases in between. CDR3 nucleotides: TGTGCCAGCCGAGTCAACGGGGAAGCTAACTATGGCTACACCTTC. Amino acids: CASRVNGEANYGYTF.

This rearrangement joins TRBV6-5 to TRBJ1-1; 7 bases agree with TRBD1. V was clipped by 2 bases and J by 1 base; unmatched bases: 4. Germline V gene lookup returns CDR1 MNHEY and CDR2 SVGAGI. The CDR3 is 15 residues long. The CDR3 region has the DNA TGTGCCAGCAGTTACGGCAGGGGGTCGAACACTGAAGCTTTCTTT. Amino acid sequence: CASSYGRGSNTEAFF.

V usage is TRBV5-6 and J usage is TRBJ2-1; 7 bases align to TRBD2. The V segment lost 0 bases and the J segment 3 bases; nucleotides outside the gene matches: 9. This CDR3 region has 17 residues. CDR1 and CDR2 from the germline V gene are SGHDT and YYEEEE. CDR3 region: CASSLVRGSGFYNEQFF. CDR3 coding DNA: TGTGCCAGCAGCTTGGTGCGGGGTAGCGGGTTCTACAATGAGCAGTTCTTC. The complete variable domain, with remaining parts taken from reference TRBV5-6 and TRBJ2-1, reads DAGVTQSPTHLIKTRGQQVTLRCSPKSGHDTVSWYQQALGQGPQFIFQYYEEEERQRGNFPDRFSGHQFPNYSSELNVNALLLGDSALYLCASSLVRGSGFYNEQFFGPGTRLTVL.

Remarks on this clone: Different DNA sequences within this sample yield the same CDR3. The rearrangement uses TRBV5-1 and TRBJ2-1; perhaps TRBD1 as D (5 bases). Germline lookup yields CDR1 SGHRS and CDR2 YFSETQ. The V and J ends lost 0 bases and 10 bases respectively, with 5 bases between them. This CDR3 has 11 residues. The DNA of the CDR3 is TGCGCCAGCAGCTTGGCAGGGGAGCAGTTCTTC. Protein sequence: CASSLAGEQFF.

The V gene is TRBV6-1, the J gene TRBJ1-3; D not certain. The CDR3 covers 14 residues. Germline lookup yields CDR1 MNHNS and CDR2 SASEGT. V was pared by 3 bases and J by 3 bases, with 9 bases between. The CDR3 region is CASSDKDFGNTIYF. CDR3 DNA sequence: TGTGCCAGCAGTGACAAGGACTTTGGAAACACCATATATTTT.

The rearrangement uses TRBV19 and TRBJ1-1, with TRBD1 matching 9 bases. CDR1 is LNHDA, CDR2 SQIVND, per germline (reference sequence). The trim removed 6 bases at V and 1 base at J, leaving 3 bases unmatched. This CDR3 contains 14 residues. CDR3 amino acids: CASREGQGNTEAFF. The CDR3 region has the DNA TGTGCCAGTAGGGAGGGACAGGGGAACACTGAAGCTTTCTTT.

The V and J genes are TRBV9 and TRBJ2-7, with D perhaps TRBD2 (6 bases). Per the germline V gene, CDR1 is SGDLS and CDR2 is YYNGEE. V dropped 4 bases and J dropped 3 bases, with 11 bases sitting between them. The CDR3 sequence is 13 residues long. The CDR3 DNA is TGTGCCAGCAGCTACGGGAGCTTCTACGAGCAGTACTTC. Protein product: CASSYGSFYEQYF.

Only a few counts were recorded for this clone. V is TRBV9 and J is TRBJ2-3, with D possibly matching TRBD1 (6 bases). This CDR3 region has 15 residues. The ends were cut back, 0 bases at V and 2 bases at J, with 10 bases in the middle. Germline-derived CDR1 and CDR2 are SGDLS and YYNGEE. The CDR3: CASSVDGGTTDTQYF. In DNA, the CDR3 is TGTGCCAGCAGCGTAGATGGGGGCACCACAGATACGCAGTATTTT. Full variable domain (outside the CDR3, taken from reference TRBV9 and TRBJ2-3): DSGVTQTPKHLITATGQRVTLRCSPRSGDLSVYWYQQSLDQGLQFLIQYYNGEERAKGNILERFSAQQFPDLHSELNLSSLELGDSALYFCASSVDGGTTDTQYFGPGTRLTVL.

The chain combines TRBV6-1 with TRBJ1-1, with D hard to call. The V and J ends lost 3 bases and 7 bases respectively, with 6 bases between them. Germline V gene sequence: CDR1 MNHNS, CDR2 SASEGT. The CDR3 loop spans 11 amino acids. The CDR3 here is CASSDRGEAFF. Written as DNA, the CDR3 is TGTGCCAGCAGTGATAGAGGTGAAGCTTTCTTT.

V usage is TRBV7-2 and J usage is TRBJ2-1; TRBD2 matches at 11 bases. Per the germline V gene, CDR1 is SGHTA and CDR2 is FQGNSA. The CDR3 consists of 16 residues. Losses at the gene ends were 6 bases for V and 7 bases for J; bases not matched to a gene: 11. The CDR3 spells CASSYWGASGRNEQFF. The DNA of the CDR3 is TGTGCCAGCAGTTATTGGGGGGCTAGCGGGAGGAATGAGCAGTTCTTC.

The J gene is TRBJ1-2, the V gene TRBV5-1; TRBD1 matches at 9 bases. V shed 5 bases and J 4 bases; nucleotides not matched to a gene: 15. The CDR3 is made up of 17 amino acids. Per germline, CDR1 SGHRS and CDR2 YFSETQ. For the CDR3, the DNA is TGCGCCAGCAGTTCTTCCGGGACAGGGTATCAGTTCTATGGCTACACCTTC. Translation: CASSSSGTGYQFYGYTF.

V is TRBV25-1 and J is TRBJ1-1; TRBD1 matches at 8 bases. Germline trimming cut 4 bases from V and 4 bases from J; bases unmatched to any gene: 5. Germline CDR1 and CDR2: MGHDK and SYGVNS. The CDR3 spans 14 residues. The CDR3 bases are TGTGCCAGCAGTGTACAGGGGGGTGGCACTGAAGCTTTCTTT. This codes for CASSVQGGGTEAFF.